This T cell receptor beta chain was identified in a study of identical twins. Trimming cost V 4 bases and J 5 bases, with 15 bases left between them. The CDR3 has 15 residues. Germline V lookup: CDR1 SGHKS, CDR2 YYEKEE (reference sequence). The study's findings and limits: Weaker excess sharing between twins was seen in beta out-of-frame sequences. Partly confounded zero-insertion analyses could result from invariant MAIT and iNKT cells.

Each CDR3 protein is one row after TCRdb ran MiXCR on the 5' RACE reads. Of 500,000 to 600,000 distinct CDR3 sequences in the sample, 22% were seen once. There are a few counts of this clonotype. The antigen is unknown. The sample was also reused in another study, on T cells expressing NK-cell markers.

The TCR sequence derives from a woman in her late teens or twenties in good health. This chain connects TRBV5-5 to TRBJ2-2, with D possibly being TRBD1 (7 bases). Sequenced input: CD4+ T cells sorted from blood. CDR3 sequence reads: CASSAQGTGTGELFF. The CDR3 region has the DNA TGTGCCAGCAGCGCACAGGGGACTGGGACCGGGGAGCTGTTTTTT.